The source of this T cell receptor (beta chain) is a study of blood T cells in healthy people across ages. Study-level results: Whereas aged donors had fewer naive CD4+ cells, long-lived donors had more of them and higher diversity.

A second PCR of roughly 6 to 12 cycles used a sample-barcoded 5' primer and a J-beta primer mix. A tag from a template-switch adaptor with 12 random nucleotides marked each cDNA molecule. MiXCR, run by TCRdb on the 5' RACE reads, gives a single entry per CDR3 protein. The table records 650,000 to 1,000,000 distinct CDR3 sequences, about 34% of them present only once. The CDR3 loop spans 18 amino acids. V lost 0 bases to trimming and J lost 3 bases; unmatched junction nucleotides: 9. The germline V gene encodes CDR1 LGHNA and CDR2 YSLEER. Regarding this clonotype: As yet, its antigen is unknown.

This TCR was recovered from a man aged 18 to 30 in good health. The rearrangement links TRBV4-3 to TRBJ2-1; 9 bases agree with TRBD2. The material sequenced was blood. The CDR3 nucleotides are TGCGCCAGCAGCCAAGAAGGCGGGAGGGCCATAAACTACAATGAGCAGTTCTTC. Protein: CASSQEGGRAINYNEQFF.